This entry lists 32 T cell receptor beta chains sequenced from one sample in a study of blood T cell repertoires in COVID-19. The table came from immunoSEQ multiplex PCR; TCRdb's copy has only in-frame clones and leaves some out. This sample has approximately 260,000 clones, with 70% to 90% found just once. Sequencing used PBMCs or T cells enriched from blood (not recorded which). The receptor set was obtained from a woman in her thirties or forties with acute COVID-19.

This rearrangement joins TRBV14 to TRBJ1-1, with 8 bases aligning to TRBD1. V was clipped by 4 bases and J by 0 bases; unmatched bases: 7. CDR1 and CDR2 from the germline V gene are SGHDN and FVKESK. The CDR3 extends over 16 amino acids. CDR3 sequence (DNA): TGTGCCAGCAGCCCCCTGACAGGGGCTATGAACACTGAAGCTTTCTTT. This sequence encodes CASSPLTGAMNTEAFF. Looking up the rest from reference TRBV14 and TRBJ1-1 gives the full variable domain: EAGVTQFPSHSVIEKGQTVTLRCDPISGHDNLYWYRRVMGKEIKFLLHFVKESKQDESGMPNNRFLAERTGGTYSTLKVQPAELEDSGVYFCASSPLTGAMNTEAFFGQGTRLTVV.

The V and J genes are TRBV20-1 and TRBJ2-1; D is possibly TRBD1 (6 bases). This CDR3 region has 13 residues. V was pared by 3 bases and J by 4 bases, with 10 bases between. The germline CDR1 and CDR2 sequences are DFQATT and SNEGSKA (reference sequence). CDR3: CSASQGLYNEQFF. CDR3 nucleotide sequence: TGCAGTGCTAGTCAGGGGTTATACAATGAGCAGTTCTTC.

The chain has TRBV5-6 and TRBJ1-2; 7 nucleotides match TRBD1. Germline lookup yields CDR1 SGHDT and CDR2 YYEEEE. The CDR3 length is 15 residues. The ends lost 0 bases at V and 2 bases at J; junction bases unmatched: 4. The CDR3 DNA is TGTGCCAGCAGCTTGGTCGGGACAGACAACTATGGCTACACCTTC. Translated, it gives CASSLVGTDNYGYTF.

This chain joins TRBV30 and TRBJ1-1, with TRBD1 matching over 8 bases. V lost 3 bases to trimming and J lost 4 bases; unmatched junction nucleotides: 7. CDR1 is GTSNPN and CDR2 is SVGIG in the germline V gene (reference sequence). The CDR3 sequence is 14 residues long. The CDR3 coding sequence is TGTGCCTGGAGGGACACAGGGGGAGGCACTGAAGCTTTCTTT. This translates into CAWRDTGGGTEAFF.

J is TRBJ1-6 and V is TRBV14; 7 bases match TRBD1. The CDR3 is 15 amino acids. The V and J ends lost 4 bases and 6 bases, in that order; junction bases with no gene match: 6. Germline V gene data show CDR1 as SGHDN and CDR2 as FVKESK. The CDR3 DNA reads as TGTGCCAGCAGCCTCGAGGGGGCCGCTAATTCACCCCTCCACTTT. It is translated as CASSLEGAANSPLHF.

V is TRBV11-3 and J is TRBJ2-5; 8 bases fit TRBD2. The germline CDR1 and CDR2 sequences are SGHNT and YENEEA. The CDR3 sequence is 15 residues long. Germline trimming cut 1 base from V and 7 bases from J; bases unmatched to any gene: 8. As DNA, the CDR3 is TGTGCCAGCAGCTTAGGGCTAGCGGGTAGGAGGACCCAGTACTTC. This translates into CASSLGLAGRRTQYF.

Only one count was recorded for this clone. The CDR3 nucleotides read TGTGCCAGCAGCTCCCCTAGGACAGGAGGGAACACTGAAGCTTTCTTT. It translates to CASSSPRTGGNTEAFF. The chain employs TRBV7-8 and TRBJ1-1, with 7 bases fitting TRBD1. Trimming cost V 4 bases and J 1 base; bases outside gene matches: 9. There are 16 residues in the CDR3. Germline lookup yields CDR1 SGHVS and CDR2 FQNEAQ.

The rearrangement uses TRBV14 and TRBJ1-2; D gene ambiguous. The length of the CDR3 is 14 residues. Germline assignment: CDR1 SGHDN and CDR2 FVKESK. V shed 0 bases and J shed 2 bases, with 7 bases lying between them. The CDR3 loop reads CASSQEGRNYGYTF. DNA of the CDR3: TGTGCCAGCAGCCAAGAGGGGAGAAACTATGGCTACACCTTC.

V gene TRBV2 combines with J gene TRBJ2-1, with D possibly TRBD2 on 6 matching bases. This CDR3 has 16 amino acids. Germline V CDR1 and CDR2: SNHLY, FYNNEI. V was trimmed by 4 bases and J by 4 bases, leaving 17 bases between them. The CDR3 nucleotides read TGTGCCAGCAGTGCCCGGGAGTTGGGTCCTTACAATGAGCAGTTCTTC. Translating gives CASSARELGPYNEQFF.

The chain joins TRBV25-1 to TRBJ2-7, with D maybe TRBD2 (5 bases). This CDR3 spans 14 amino acids. Germline V gene data show CDR1 as MGHDK and CDR2 as SYGVNS. With 1 base removed from V and 2 bases from J, the gap between germline ends came to 9 bases. In DNA, the CDR3 is TGTGCCAGCAGTGAATCCGGGGTGACCTACGAGCAGTACTTC. Translated, it gives CASSESGVTYEQYF.

The rearrangement links TRBV25-1 to TRBJ1-6, with 7 bases fitting TRBD1. This CDR3 has 14 residues. Germline assignment: CDR1 MGHDK and CDR2 SYGVNS. V shed 3 bases and J 7 bases; nucleotides not matched to a gene: 3. The CDR3 spells CASSERQGNSPLHF. In DNA, the CDR3 is TGTGCCAGCAGTGAGAGACAGGGAAATTCACCCCTCCACTTT.

The CDR3 here is CASSFPGAGIYNEQFF. The CDR3 coding sequence is TGCGCCAGCAGCTTCCCTGGCGCCGGGATCTACAATGAGCAGTTCTTC. V and J are TRBV5-1 and TRBJ2-1, with D perhaps TRBD2 (5 bases). Germline V gives CDR1 SGHRS, CDR2 YFSETQ. The CDR3 length is 16 residues. Trimming left V 2 bases short and J 3 bases short, with 15 bases between.

The chain carries TRBV5-1 and TRBJ2-1, with 7 bases identical to TRBD2. CDR1 and CDR2 (germline): SGHRS, YFSETQ. This CDR3 spans 15 amino acids. V was clipped by 5 bases and J by 5 bases; unmatched bases: 10. For the CDR3, the DNA is TGCGCCAGCAGTCCGGGCGGGAGCTCTGACAATGAGCAGTTCTTC. Its protein product is CASSPGGSSDNEQFF.

The sample holds one count of this clone. The rearrangement uses TRBV12-3 or TRBV12-4 and TRBJ1-6; a possible D gene is TRBD1 (5 bases). Trimming left V 5 bases short and J 10 bases short, with 9 bases between. This CDR3 contains 12 residues. The CDR3 coding sequence is TGTGCCAGCAGTCATCAGGGATCACCCCTCCACTTT. It encodes CASSHQGSPLHF.

CDR3 nucleotide sequence: TGTGCCAGCAGTTTACGGGCGGGAAACCCCCCCTATGAGCAGTTCTTC. Encoded protein: CASSLRAGNPPYEQFF. V gene TRBV27 combines with J gene TRBJ2-1; TRBD2 might be the D (6 bases). CDR3 length: 16 residues. The germline V gene encodes CDR1 MNHEY and CDR2 SMNVEV (reference sequence). V shed 2 bases and J shed 8 bases, with 19 bases lying between them.

The genes are TRBV6-5 and TRBJ2-1, with D possibly being TRBD1 (6 bases). Germline CDR1 reads MNHEY; CDR2 reads SVGAGI. The CDR3 consists of 15 residues. V was shortened by 2 bases and J by 7 bases, with 15 bases between the two germline ends. The CDR3 region has the DNA TGTGCCAGCAGTTACCGAGAAAAGACAGGAAATGAGCAGTTCTTC. It yields the protein CASSYREKTGNEQFF.

This chain uses TRBV5-1 with TRBJ2-3, with 12 bases fitting TRBD2. J was trimmed by 0 bases and V by 1 base; bases with no gene match: 0. Germline V CDR1 and CDR2: SGHRS, YFSETQ. This CDR3 contains 16 residues. DNA of the CDR3: TGCGCCAGCAGCTTGACTAGCGGGGGGAGCACAGATACGCAGTATTTT. Its protein is CASSLTSGGSTDTQYF.

This clone was seen only once. The chain uses TRBV21-1 and TRBJ1-5; TRBD1 is taken as the D call from the table, unchecked against the DNA. TRBV21-1 is designated a pseudogene. The CDR3 sequence is 11 residues long. In DNA form, the CDR3 reads TGTGCCAGCCCACGTATCAGGCCCCAGCATTTT. Its translation is CASPRIRPQHF.

The chain carries TRBV11-2 and TRBJ2-7, with 7 bases matching TRBD2. The CDR3 loop spans 14 amino acids. The V and J ends lost 6 bases and 7 bases, in that order; junction bases with no gene match: 12. Germline loops: CDR1 SGHAT, CDR2 FQNNGV. The CDR3 nucleotides are TGTGCCAGCAGGGGCCTAGCGGACCCGCGGGAGCAGTACTTC. Translation: CASRGLADPREQYF.

This chain links TRBV14 with TRBJ2-1; 9 bases are shared with TRBD2. Germline V lookup: CDR1 SGHDN, CDR2 FVKESK. This CDR3 spans 17 amino acids. Unmatched junction bases numbered 6, after V lost 3 bases and J lost 0 bases. Written as DNA, the CDR3 is TGTGCCAGCAGCCATACTAGCGGGCGGAACTCCTACAATGAGCAGTTCTTC. Amino acid sequence: CASSHTSGRNSYNEQFF.

This clone was seen more than once but under ten times. This chain uses TRBV7-2 with TRBJ2-7; 10 bases match TRBD2. With V trimmed by 1 base and J by 4 bases, 7 bases remained unmatched. Per germline, CDR1 SGHTA and CDR2 FQGNSA. This CDR3 region has 16 residues. In DNA form, the CDR3 reads TGTGCCAGCAGCTTAGGACTAGCGGGTAGAGGGTACGAGCAGTACTTC. Its protein is CASSLGLAGRGYEQYF.

This clone was counted a single time. The genes are TRBV18 and TRBJ1-2, with 9 bases matching TRBD1. CDR1 is KGHSH, CDR2 LQKENI, per germline. The CDR3 contains 14 residues. V shed 2 bases and J 4 bases; nucleotides not matched to a gene: 2. The CDR3 region has the DNA TGTGCCAGCTCACCAGAGGACAGGGGCTATGGCTACACCTTC. Translating it yields CASSPEDRGYGYTF.

V is TRBV7-6 and J is TRBJ2-5; 9 bases align to TRBD2. The CDR3 totals 17 residues. Germline trimming cut 1 base from V and 2 bases from J; bases unmatched to any gene: 8. Germline V gene lookup returns CDR1 SGHVS and CDR2 FNYEAQ. CDR3 amino acids: CASSLVGAGGGQETQYF. In DNA, the CDR3 is TGTGCCAGCAGCTTAGTGGGAGCGGGAGGAGGTCAAGAGACCCAGTACTTC.

This chain connects TRBV6-4 to TRBJ2-1; tentative D call: TRBD1 (6 bases). The V gene's germline CDR1 is MRHNA and CDR2 SNTAGT. This CDR3 region has 15 residues. Between the trimmed V and J ends, which lost 3 bases and 3 bases, there was a span of 12 bases. The CDR3 sequence: CASSDDIRGYNEQFF. DNA for the CDR3: TGTGCCAGCAGTGATGACATCAGGGGCTACAATGAGCAGTTCTTC.

This clone was found a few times. The CDR3 sequence: CASSQGTSGAETQYF. CDR3 coding DNA: TGTGCCAGCAGCCAAGGGACTAGCGGTGCTGAGACCCAGTACTTC. The rearrangement joins TRBV4-2 to TRBJ2-5; 10 positions match TRBD2. CDR3 length equals 15 residues. Looked up from germline, CDR1 is LGHNA and CDR2 is YNFKEQ. V lost 1 base and J lost 5; bases outside the gene matches: 4.

This rearrangement joins TRBV2 to TRBJ2-1; 9 bases map to TRBD2. The CDR3 covers 18 residues. Germline V CDR1 and CDR2: SNHLY, FYNNEI. The junction had 15 bases not matched to a gene; V was cut back by 4 bases and J by 5 bases. The CDR3 DNA reads TGTGCCAGCAGTGTTGAACTAGCGGGTGGCGGCGAGGACAATGAGCAGTTCTTC. The encoded protein is CASSVELAGGGEDNEQFF.

The V call is TRBV19, the J call TRBJ1-5; no clear D. CDR1 and CDR2 from the germline V gene are LNHDA and SQIVND (reference sequence). The CDR3 contains 15 residues. V gave up 11 bases and J gave up 3 bases, with 20 bases separating them. CDR3 sequence reads: CAPPRERGNNQPQHF. CDR3 nucleotides: TGTGCCCCCCCGCGGGAGCGGGGAAACAATCAGCCCCAGCATTTT. The full variable domain, completed using reference TRBV19 and TRBJ1-5, is DGGITQSPKYLFRKEGQNVTLSCEQNLNHDAMYWYRQDPGQGLRLIYYSQIVNDFQKGDIAEGYSVSREKKESFPLTVTSAQKNPTAFYLCAPPRERGNNQPQHFGDGTRLSIL.

The V gene is TRBV10-3, the J gene TRBJ1-1; D unresolved. This CDR3 comprises 14 residues. V was shortened by 2 bases and J by 1 base, with 8 bases between the two germline ends. CDR1 is ENHRY and CDR2 is SYGVKD in the germline V gene. The CDR3 loop is CAISETEPNTEAFF. The CDR3 DNA is TGTGCCATCAGTGAGACAGAGCCGAACACTGAAGCTTTCTTT.

The chain carries TRBV5-4 and TRBJ2-3, with 9 bases identical to TRBD2. CDR1 and CDR2 from the germline V gene are SGHNT and YYREEE (reference sequence). The CDR3 length is 15 residues. Unmatched junction bases numbered 1, after V lost 2 bases and J lost 0 bases. In nucleotides, the CDR3 is TGTGCCAGCAGCTTTAGCGGGAGAAGCACAGATACGCAGTATTTT. It translates to CASSFSGRSTDTQYF.

This clone was recorded a few times. The chain carries TRBV4-2 and TRBJ1-4; 10 bases match TRBD1. The trim removed 3 bases at V and 7 bases at J, leaving 14 bases unmatched. Germline values: CDR1 LGHNA, CDR2 YNFKEQ. This CDR3 has 18 amino acids. The CDR3 nucleotides are TGTGCCAGCAGCCAGACCGGGACAGGGGCCGAAAGGGGTGAAAAACTGTTTTTT. It encodes CASSQTGTGAERGEKLFF.

The chain employs TRBV10-1 and TRBJ2-7; D is undetermined. The ends were cut back, 3 bases at V and 4 bases at J, with 4 bases in the middle. The germline CDR1 and CDR2 sequences are WNHNN and SYGVQD (reference sequence). CDR3 length: 11 residues. The CDR3 region is CASSDRYEQYF. CDR3 DNA: TGCGCCAGCAGTGATCGTTACGAGCAGTACTTC.

This clone occurred once. This chain joins TRBV2 and TRBJ2-7; 7 nucleotides agree with TRBD1. CDR3 length equals 14 residues. Looked up from germline, CDR1 is SNHLY and CDR2 is FYNNEI. V shed 0 bases, J shed 7 bases, and the junction held 6 bases outside the gene matches. The CDR3 DNA is TGTGCCAGCAGTGAAGCCAGGGGGAGAGGAGAGCAGTACTTC. Protein product: CASSEARGRGEQYF.